The rows below give T cell receptor beta chains drawn from one sample of a study of blood T cell repertoires in COVID-19. Data came from immunoSEQ multiplex PCR; TCRdb stores just in-frame clones and leaves some out. The sample carries over 200,000 clones, approximately 88% recorded once. The sequencing sample was made of PBMCs or T cells enriched from blood (not recorded which). These receptors were obtained from a man aged 18 to 30 with acute COVID-19. Both conserved end residues are part of each CDR3.

V gene: TRBV21-1; CDR3 protein: CASAQGGAESLNTEAFF
V gene: TRBV30; CDR3 protein: CAWISGNSYNEQFF
V gene: TRBV11-2; CDR3 protein: CASSSGQGASYEQYF
V gene: TRBV11-2; CDR3 protein: CASSSSNTEAFF
V gene: TRBV7-2; CDR3 protein: CASSLAGTGTDTQYF
V gene: TRBV23-1; CDR3 protein: CASAEIGTGGGYTF
V gene: TRBV28; CDR3 protein: CASSYSYQPQHF
V gene: TRBV5-1; CDR3 protein: CASSLAEGYGYTF
V gene: TRBV30; CDR3 protein: CAWSVSGRSTGELFF
V gene: TRBV27; CDR3 protein: CASGQPVSEFF
V gene: TRBV6-5; CDR3 protein: CASSSQRQATGELFF
V gene: TRBV29-1; CDR3 protein: CSVEGVGRVKEQFF
V gene: TRBV14; CDR3 protein: CASSQETSGSINTQYF
V gene: TRBV7-8; CDR3 protein: CASSLAGARVHEQFF
V gene: TRBV7-2; CDR3 protein: CASSSPPGSGYEQYF
V gene: TRBV4-1; CDR3 protein: CASSQENPGLAGRNEQFF
V gene: TRBV3-1/TRBV3-2; CDR3 protein: CASSPMDRANTEAFF
V gene: TRBV6-2/TRBV6-3; CDR3 protein: CASSYPARSSGSSYEQYF
V gene: TRBV6-5; CDR3 protein: CASRDGGGELFF
V gene: TRBV28; CDR3 protein: CASSLIYTYNEQFF
V gene: TRBV28; CDR3 protein: CASSGQGRGYTF
V gene: TRBV2; CDR3 protein: CASRNPGQGAGTNTEAFF
V gene: TRBV7-9; CDR3 protein: CASSSTGTGILDQPQHF
V gene: TRBV21-1; CDR3 protein: CASSKDTSGYNEQFF
V gene: TRBV5-1; CDR3 protein: CASSSLAGGPGEQFF
V gene: TRBV4-1; CDR3 protein: CASSQEPVAGDPYEQYF
V gene: TRBV28; CDR3 protein: CASSSSSYGGMSSYNEQFF
V gene: TRBV5-1; CDR3 protein: CASSLGQGYGDEQFF
V gene: TRBV7-9; CDR3 protein: CASSLVGQGARGEKLFF
V gene: TRBV29-1; CDR3 protein: CSVRQGENYGYTF
V gene: TRBV6-1; CDR3 protein: CASSEVGADITDSGANVLTF
V gene: TRBV5-4; CDR3 protein: CASGIQGGIYNEQFF
V gene: TRBV23-1; CDR3 protein: CASYPPGQGSPGELFF
V gene: TRBV7-6; CDR3 protein: CASSQQNRGSYEQYF
V gene: TRBV28; CDR3 protein: CASSPRENTIYF
V gene: TRBV7-6; CDR3 protein: CASSLGPGLAEFF
V gene: TRBV28; CDR3 protein: CASNGLAGGGGTQYF
V gene: TRBV19; CDR3 protein: CAAGPGQKETQYF
V gene: TRBV28; CDR3 protein: CASSLGAGARKGYTF
V gene: TRBV19; CDR3 protein: CASIGSGTNTGELFF
V gene: TRBV28; CDR3 protein: CASGTGLPYGYTF
V gene: TRBV27; CDR3 protein: CASSHSEDRGRDEQFF
V gene: TRBV28; CDR3 protein: CASSLAGGDNEQFF
V gene: TRBV11-2; CDR3 protein: CASSQGLAEPHKHF
V gene: TRBV7-9; CDR3 protein: CASSSREDRSYEQYF
V gene: TRBV5-1; CDR3 protein: CASSPVATSGGIYEQYF
V gene: TRBV5-1; CDR3 protein: CASSLASGTVTDTQYF
V gene: TRBV4-3; CDR3 protein: CASSQDLTPGSYNEQFF
V gene: TRBV3-1/TRBV3-2; CDR3 protein: CASSHLRGTGTDTQYF
V gene: TRBV12-3/TRBV12-4; CDR3 protein: CASSSDRPEKLFF
V gene: TRBV7-9; CDR3 protein: CASSFPRQKNTEAFF
V gene: TRBV2; CDR3 protein: CASTLGQGSTDTQYF
V gene: TRBV11-3; CDR3 protein: CASSPGGSGNTIYF
V gene: TRBV7-9; CDR3 protein: CASSLVPPDRGPEAFF
V gene: TRBV29-1; CDR3 protein: CSVASGTKNIQYF